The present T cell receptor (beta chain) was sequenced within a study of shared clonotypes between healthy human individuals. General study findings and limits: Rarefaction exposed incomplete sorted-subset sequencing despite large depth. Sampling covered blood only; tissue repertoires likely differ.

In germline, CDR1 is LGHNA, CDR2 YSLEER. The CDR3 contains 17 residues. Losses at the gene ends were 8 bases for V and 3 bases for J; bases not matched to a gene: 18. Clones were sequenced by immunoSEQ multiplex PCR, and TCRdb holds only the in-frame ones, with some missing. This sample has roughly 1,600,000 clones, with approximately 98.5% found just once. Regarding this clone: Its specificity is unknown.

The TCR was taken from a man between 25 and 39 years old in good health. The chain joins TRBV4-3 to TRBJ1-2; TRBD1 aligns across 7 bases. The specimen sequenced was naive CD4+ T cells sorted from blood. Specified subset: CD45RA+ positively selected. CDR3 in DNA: TGCGCCAGCTCAGAAAGCCCTGGCCAGGGGGGAGACTATGGCTACACCTTC. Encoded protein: CASSESPGQGGDYGYTF.